This TCR beta chain was captured by sequencing in a study of monozygotic twins with cystic fibrosis. Study in general: Around 3 micrograms of fragmented DNA underwent around 15 PCR cycles for library preparation.

V lost 6 bases and J lost 5; bases outside the gene matches: 12. In germline, CDR1 is SGHNT, CDR2 YYREEE (reference sequence). CDR3 length: 15 residues. Study observations and caveats: V usage most resembled the co-twin in 13 of 16 pairs. Low clonality (median around 0.0094) suggested a mostly naive repertoire. Age, concordance and disease severity did not associate with shared CDR3 numbers.

TCRdb's copy holds only in-frame clones and misses some; the assay was immunoSEQ multiplex PCR. The sample gives fewer than 11,000 clones, approximately 99.4% of which show up once; approximately 0.41% is in the top ten. This clone appeared once. Its antigen is as yet unknown. The TCR comes from a man between 18 and 35 years old with cystic fibrosis. Sequencing was performed on blood. This chain joins TRBV5-4 and TRBJ1-1; 8 nucleotides match TRBD1. CDR3 nucleotides: TGTGCCAGCAAGAAACCCGGACAGGGTGAGACTGAAGCTTTCTTT. It encodes CASKKPGQGETEAFF.